Included here is one T cell receptor (beta chain) sequence, with context. Its antigen remains unknown. The record originates from a study of blood T cells in healthy people across ages. Points from the study as a whole: Strong correlation existed between TCR beta diversity and naive T cell percentage. The CMV status of each donor remained undetermined, and this could have confounded shifts in expanded clonotypes. PBMCs were not sorted, which prevented a conclusive comparison of naive versus antigen-experienced cells.

A second roughly 6 to 12 cycle PCR used barcoded and J-beta primers. A single record per CDR3 protein comes from TCRdb applying MiXCR to the 5' RACE reads. Of around 790,000 distinct CDR3 sequences listed, 40% to 50% were seen once; the top ten hold about a fifth. This CDR3 has 11 residues. Trimming left V 10 bases short and J 4 bases short, with 10 bases between. Sequencing used blood. The source of this sequence is a man aged 55 to 70 in good health. The chain is built from TRBV12-3 or TRBV12-4 and TRBJ1-1; D is unresolved. The CDR3 sequence: CANSRVTEAFF. CDR3 DNA sequence: TGTGCCAACAGCCGGGTCACTGAAGCTTTCTTT.